The present T cell receptor (beta chain) was sequenced within a study of radiotherapy plus CTLA-4 blockade in lung cancer. Study details: For around 18% of patients, objective responses occurred, and about 33% had disease control. Regarding the study as a whole: After radiotherapy and ipilimumab, tumor-derived clones expanded in peripheral blood. Reportedly, early blood T cell clone dynamics best predicted response, with interferon-beta.

Turning to this clone: Antigen unknown.

Focal radiation with ipilimumab CTLA-4 blockade was given to patients with chemo-refractory metastatic non-small-cell lung cancer. TCRdb's copy holds only in-frame clones and misses some; the assay was immunoSEQ multiplex PCR. The table lists around 30,000 clones, 60% to 75% of them singletons. V lost 7 bases and J lost 0, with 10 bases in between. Germline-derived CDR1 and CDR2 are SNHLY and FYNNEI. The CDR3 consists of 13 residues. The sequence was collected from a human donor with non-small cell lung cancer whose response to radiotherapy plus ipilimumab could not be evaluated. The genes are TRBV2 and TRBJ2-7; no clear D gene. Sequenced material: peripheral blood, taken from a patient treated with radiotherapy plus ipilimumab. This CDR3 reads CASNSFYSYEQYF. CDR3 in DNA: TGTGCCAGCAATTCATTCTACTCCTACGAGCAGTACTTC.